One sample yielded the 21 T cell receptor beta chains listed below, sequenced in a study of control samples from healthy donors and cancer patients. Profiled with immunoSEQ multiplex PCR; TCRdb holds only in-frame clones, not every one. This sample yields approximately 70,000 clones, of which about 90% are seen a single time; about 2.2% belongs to the top ten. Sequenced input: PBMCs. All receptors come from a woman in her fifties or sixties with head and neck cancer.

The V call is TRBV11-3, the J call TRBJ2-7; TRBD1 agrees at 8 bases. The V gene end was trimmed by 0 bases and the J gene end by 4 bases; junction bases not matched to a gene: 5. The CDR3 contains 15 residues. Germline V lookup: CDR1 SGHNT, CDR2 YENEEA. The CDR3 region has the DNA TGTGCCAGCAGCTTAGAGACCGGGACAGGATACGAGCAGTACTTC. Translating gives CASSLETGTGYEQYF.

The V call is TRBV5-5, the J call TRBJ2-7, with D unclear. In germline, CDR1 is SGHKS, CDR2 YYEKEE (reference sequence). The CDR3 spans 15 residues. Between the trimmed V and J ends, which lost 0 bases and 4 bases, there was a span of 14 bases. The CDR3 bases are TGTGCCAGCAGCTTGGCCGGTCTGAGCTCTTACGAGCAGTACTTC. This gives the protein CASSLAGLSSYEQYF.

The chain combines TRBV15 with TRBJ2-1; 8 nucleotides align to TRBD2. CDR1 LNHNV and CDR2 YYDKDF come from the germline V gene (reference sequence). The CDR3 contains 15 residues. The J segment lost 6 bases and the V segment lost 4 bases, leaving 8 bases of the junction unmatched. The CDR3 reads CATSMAGTSANEQFF. The CDR3 coding sequence is TGTGCCACCAGCATGGCCGGGACTAGTGCCAATGAGCAGTTCTTC.

This clone was found a few times. This chain links TRBV13 with TRBJ2-7; D may be TRBD2 (6 bases). Deletions cut 4 bases from V and 0 bases from J, with 13 bases between. CDR3 length equals 15 residues. CDR1 is PRHDT, CDR2 FYEKMQ, per germline (reference sequence). In DNA, the CDR3 is TGTGCCAGCAGCTCAGGCTTCGGGAGCTCCTACGAGCAGTACTTC. Protein sequence: CASSSGFGSSYEQYF. Variable domain in full (rest from reference TRBV13 and TRBJ2-7): AAGVIQSPRHLIKEKRETATLKCYPIPRHDTVYWYQQGPGQDPQFLISFYEKMQSDKGSIPDRFSAQQFSDYHSELNMSSLELGDSALYFCASSSGFGSSYEQYFGPGTRLTVT.

The gene calls are TRBV6-1 and TRBJ1-6, with D possibly TRBD1 on 6 matching bases. CDR3 size: 16 residues. The V gene lost 1 base and the J gene lost 7 bases, with 14 bases spanning the gap. Germline CDR1 is MNHNS and CDR2 is SASEGT. The CDR3 coding sequence is TGTGCCAGCAGTGAAGGGGTCGGTCAGGGGAATTCACCCCTCCACTTT. Amino acid sequence: CASSEGVGQGNSPLHF.

This clone appeared a single time. This chain connects TRBV25-1 to TRBJ2-7; 10 bases fit TRBD1. CDR1 is MGHDK and CDR2 is SYGVNS in the germline V gene. The J segment lost 5 bases and the V segment lost 3 bases, leaving 7 bases of the junction unmatched. The CDR3 is 15 residues long. For the CDR3, the DNA is TGTGCCAGCAGTGATCCCGGGACAGGGGACAACGAGCAGTACTTC. It codes for CASSDPGTGDNEQYF.

The chain uses TRBV18 and TRBJ2-5; unclear D gene. The CDR3 length is 13 residues. CDR1 KGHSH and CDR2 LQKENI come from the germline V gene. Trimming took off 3 bases at V and 3 bases at J, with 8 bases between the two ends. The CDR3 DNA reads as TGTGCCAGCTCACCTACACTGAAAGAGACCCAGTACTTC. The encoded protein is CASSPTLKETQYF.

Note on this clone: Germline and junction disagree at one end, which may indicate a read error. This chain links TRBV9 with TRBJ2-1; D could derive from TRBD1 or TRBD2 (6 bases each). This CDR3 has 16 amino acids. Germline V gives CDR1 SGDLS, CDR2 YYNGEE. CDR3 in amino acids: CASSTSGGHSNNEQFF. CDR3 nucleotides: TGTGCCAGCAGCACCTCCGGGGGCCACTCCAACAATGAGCAGTTCTTC.

This clone came up once. At one end, the junction sequence differs from germline, possibly due to a read error. The V call is TRBV7-2, the J call TRBJ2-7, with 12 nucleotides matching TRBD2. Germline CDR1 SGHTA, CDR2 FQGNSA. The CDR3 extends over 13 amino acids. CDR3 sequence: CASSLAGGQEQYF. In DNA form, the CDR3 reads TGTGCCAGCAGCCTAGCGGGGGGGCAAGAGCAGTACTTC.

The rearrangement joins TRBV7-2 to TRBJ2-3; 14 bases match TRBD2. The CDR3 is 18 residues long. Germline lookup yields CDR1 SGHTA and CDR2 FQGNSA. J lost 5 bases, V lost 0 bases, and 7 bases had no gene match. This CDR3 is CASSLAGRLAGGRDTQYF. DNA for the CDR3: TGTGCCAGCAGCTTAGCGGGGAGACTAGCGGGGGGGCGAGATACGCAGTATTTT.

This clone is labeled medium-sized. V usage is TRBV5-6 and J usage is TRBJ1-2; tentatively, D is TRBD1 (5 bases). Germline V gives CDR1 SGHDT, CDR2 YYEEEE. The CDR3 length is 15 residues. Trimming took off 0 bases at V and 4 bases at J, with 13 bases between the two ends. The CDR3 coding sequence is TGTGCCAGCAGCTTGGCAGGGCCCGGGGCCTATGGCTACACCTTC. It is translated as CASSLAGPGAYGYTF.

The chain couples TRBV2 to TRBJ1-5; possible D gene TRBD1, 6 bases. The germline V gene has CDR1 SNHLY and CDR2 FYNNEI. V lost 4 bases and J 6 bases, leaving 10 bases between the germline ends. CDR3 length: 13 residues. CDR3 DNA sequence: TGTGCCAGCAGTGTTAACAGGGTTCAGCCCCAGCATTTT. Its translation: CASSVNRVQPQHF.

This clone was seen a few times. The V call is TRBV6-1, the J call TRBJ2-1; a possible D gene is TRBD1 (6 bases). V shed 2 bases and J shed 7 bases, with 18 bases lying between them. This CDR3 is 16 amino acids long. The germline CDR1 and CDR2 sequences are MNHNS and SASEGT. This CDR3 reads CASSELSGQSINEQFF. The DNA of the CDR3 is TGTGCCAGCAGTGAATTGTCCGGACAGTCGATAAATGAGCAGTTCTTC.

The gene calls are TRBV27 and TRBJ2-1, with a weak D call TRBD2 (6 bases). Per the germline V gene, CDR1 is MNHEY and CDR2 is SMNVEV (reference sequence). This CDR3 is 16 amino acids long. The V end was cut by 6 bases, the J end by 5 bases, with 20 bases between. CDR3 amino acids: CASSTFGGLPNNEQFF. The CDR3 DNA sequence: TGTGCCAGCAGCACATTTGGGGGACTGCCAAACAATGAGCAGTTCTTC.

J is TRBJ1-5 and V is TRBV6-5; the match to TRBD1 covers 7 bases. Germline loops: CDR1 MNHEY, CDR2 SVGAGI. This CDR3 has 13 residues. The ends lost 10 bases at V and 5 bases at J; junction bases unmatched: 8. CDR3 in amino acids: CAISGQLDQPQHF. The DNA of the CDR3 is TGTGCCATTTCGGGACAGCTCGATCAGCCCCAGCATTTT.

The chain is built from TRBV28 and TRBJ2-3, with TRBD1 as a possible D gene (6 bases). Trimming shortened V by 7 bases and J by 6 bases, and 17 bases separated the two germline ends. The length of the CDR3 is 14 residues. Germline CDR1 is MDHEN and CDR2 is SYDVKM. This CDR3 is CASIRRGWSDTQYF. Here the CDR3 DNA reads TGTGCCAGCATTCGAAGGGGGTGGAGCGATACGCAGTATTTT.

This rearrangement joins TRBV4-2 to TRBJ2-3; possible D gene TRBD2, 6 bases. Germline CDR1 reads LGHNA; CDR2 reads YNFKEQ. The CDR3 runs 15 residues. The ends were cut back, 0 bases at V and 3 bases at J, with 10 bases in the middle. CDR3 protein: CASSQEAGRTDTQYF. The CDR3 DNA follows: TGTGCCAGCAGCCAAGAAGCAGGGAGGACAGATACGCAGTATTTT.

CDR3 sequence: CASRIPGQGSEQYF. In nucleotides, the CDR3 is TGTGCCAGCAGGATTCCGGGACAGGGTAGCGAGCAGTACTTC. The chain recombines TRBV28 with TRBJ2-7, with TRBD1 matching 9 bases. The junction had 9 bases not matched to a gene; V was cut back by 6 bases and J by 6 bases. Germline V CDR1 and CDR2: MDHEN, SYDVKM. The CDR3 runs to 14 residues.

V and J are TRBV5-6 and TRBJ1-2, with 7 bases that match TRBD1. Germline V gene sequence: CDR1 SGHDT, CDR2 YYEEEE. This CDR3 is 14 amino acids long. V was clipped by 4 bases and J by 4 bases; unmatched bases: 7. CDR3 in DNA: TGTGCCAGCAGCGTATCGACAGGGAGCTATGGCTACACCTTC. Translated, it gives CASSVSTGSYGYTF.

The rearrangement links TRBV19 to TRBJ1-2, with 8 bases fitting TRBD1. There are 15 residues in the CDR3. Unmatched junction bases numbered 9, after V lost 4 bases and J lost 5 bases. Germline loops: CDR1 LNHDA, CDR2 SQIVND (reference sequence). DNA of the CDR3: TGTGCCAGTAGTAAGGGACAGGCGAGGGAATATGGCTACACCTTC. Protein sequence: CASSKGQAREYGYTF. Based on the CDR3 plus reference TRBV19 and TRBJ1-2, the full variable domain is DGGITQSPKYLFRKEGQNVTLSCEQNLNHDAMYWYRQDPGQGLRLIYYSQIVNDFQKGDIAEGYSVSREKKESFPLTVTSAQKNPTAFYLCASSKGQAREYGYTFGSGTRLTVV.

This clone appeared a single time. This chain connects TRBV29-1 to TRBJ1-1, with 12 positions matching TRBD1. Germline CDR1 and CDR2: SQVTM and ANQGSEA. J gave up 0 bases and V 6 bases, and 11 bases lay outside the gene matches. There are 17 residues in the CDR3. The CDR3 sequence is CSVVVGQGAIVNTEAFF. In DNA, the CDR3 is TGCAGCGTCGTGGTGGGACAGGGGGCTATTGTGAACACTGAAGCTTTCTTT.